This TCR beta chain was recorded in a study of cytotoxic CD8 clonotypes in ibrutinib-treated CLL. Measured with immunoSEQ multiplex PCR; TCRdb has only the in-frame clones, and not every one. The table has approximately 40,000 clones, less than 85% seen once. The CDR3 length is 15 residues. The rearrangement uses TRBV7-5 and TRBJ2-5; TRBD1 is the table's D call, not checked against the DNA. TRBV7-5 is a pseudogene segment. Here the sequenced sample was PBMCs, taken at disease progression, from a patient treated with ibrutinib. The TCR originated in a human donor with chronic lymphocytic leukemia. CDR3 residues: CVRSRDRGLQETQYF. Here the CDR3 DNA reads TGTGTCAGAAGCCGGGACAGAGGCCTCCAAGAGACCCAGTACTTC.